A selection of T cell receptor beta chains follows, all from one sample in a study of cytomegalovirus exposure and HLA in healthy donors. Using immunoSEQ multiplex PCR, the repertoire was profiled, and TCRdb retains in-frame clones only, with some absent. The table shows approximately 160,000 clones, with 55% to 70% occurring only once. The sequenced sample was PBMCs. These receptors originate from a woman in her thirties or forties in good health and CMV-seropositive. Each CDR3 is given without its conserved first and last residue. D genes are given only for firm matches. Clone size is given for some rows only: seen once, a few or many times, or a class if the clone is expanded.

D gene	clone size	V gene	CDR3 protein
TRBD1	.	TRBV7-2	ASSSGQGNTIY
TRBD1	.	TRBV5-1	ASSLRTGESSYEQY
TRBD1	.	TRBV29-1	SVDRTGGYT
.	.	TRBV7-9	ASSLIPSEQY
TRBD1	.	TRBV9	ASSLLGQGAGSTEAF
.	.	TRBV7-2	ASSFGGPLETQY
.	.	TRBV5-6	ASSGAGYDGRYEQY
TRBD2	.	TRBV5-1	ASSLASTSGRDLDTQY
TRBD1	few	TRBV6-5	ASSYSQGQGYT
.	few	TRBV19	ASSPWSSGANEQY
.	.	TRBV6-5	ASSYNSEQY
TRBD2	.	TRBV5-1	ASSRAGEGTGELF
TRBD2	.	TRBV5-1	ASSLTSGEGETQY
TRBD2	few	TRBV7-6	ASSPRISGSSYEQY
.	few	TRBV11-1	ASSLLLAADTQY
TRBD2	few	TRBV7-2	ASSLGPRSGTDTQY
TRBD1	.	TRBV18	ASSLKGANTEAF